This TCR beta chain was recorded in a study of early T cells in non-severe SARS-CoV-2 infection. Study in general: Bulk RNA taken from unsorted whole blood was sequenced, leaving chains unpaired. Regarding the study as a whole: Lookups in VDJdb leaned toward anti-spike CD8 responses and missed private and CD4 specificities.

The V gene lost 6 bases and the J gene lost 5 bases, with 17 bases spanning the gap. The CDR3 covers 14 residues. The germline gives CDR1 SEHNR, CDR2 FQNEAQ (reference sequence). Individual cDNA molecules were tagged with unique molecular identifiers, the study reported. MiXCR was run by TCRdb on the 5' RACE reads, yielding one entry per CDR3 protein. The sample has some 70,000 distinct CDR3 sequences; 12% are singletons. This clonotype has ten or more counts. Its antigen is unknown. Sequenced material: whole blood. V is TRBV7-9 and J is TRBJ2-7; tentative D call: TRBD2 (5 bases). The sequence came from an adult who was a healthcare worker with PCR-confirmed SARS-CoV-2 infection or an uninfected control (not recorded which). The CDR3 DNA reads TGTGCCAGCAGTACCCTATGGGAGATCGACGAGCAGTACTTC. It codes for CASSTLWEIDEQYF.